This passage covers 32 T cell receptor beta chains from one sample sequenced in a study of regulatory T cells in long-lasting Graves disease. As for time point: newly diagnosed GD, antithyroid drugs for less than 3 months. PBMC-extracted RNA yielded the TCR library. Through Arm-PCR of CDR3 regions and iRepertoire HTBI primers, TCR beta libraries were built. TCRdb called the multiplex PCR reads again in MiXCR, with one record for every CDR3 protein. The data hold approximately 300,000 distinct CDR3 sequences, with under 20% observed a single time. The sequences come from peripheral blood mononuclear cells (PBMCs), collected at new diagnosis, from a patient treated with antithyroid drugs. The receptor source for this set is a female donor with Graves disease.

About this clonotype itself: A clone one base away is much larger, so this may be a read error. The chain is built from TRBV20-1 and TRBJ2-3; D remains unclear. The tail of the sequence fits TRBJ2-1 better, so the J call may be wrong. The CDR3 length is 14 residues. Per the germline V gene, CDR1 is DFQATT and CDR2 is SNEGSKA (reference sequence). The CDR3 DNA follows: TGCAGTGCTACGGACCTTTGGCACTACAATGAGCAGTTCTTC. It specifies CSATDLWHYNEQFF.

This clonotype showed up many times. The chain links TRBV27 to TRBJ2-7, with 14 bases identical to TRBD2. This CDR3 is 15 amino acids long. V was pared by 4 bases and J by 5 bases, with 4 bases of the junction left unmatched. The germline gives CDR1 MNHEY, CDR2 SMNVEV (reference sequence). The CDR3 DNA sequence: TGTGCCAGCAGTTCCCCGGGACTAGCGGGAGACGAGCAGTACTTC. Its protein is CASSSPGLAGDEQYF.

About this clonotype itself: Being one base from a much bigger clone, this may be a read error. The chain carries TRBV27 and TRBJ2-2; D gene unclear. CDR1 is MNHEY and CDR2 is SMNVEV in the germline V gene (reference sequence). The CDR3 is made up of 12 amino acids. The CDR3 nucleotides read TGTGTCAGCACGACGGTCACCGGGGAGCTGTTTTTT. It translates to CVSTTVTGELFF.

This clonotype was found a few times. The rearrangement links TRBV24-1 to TRBJ2-3; TRBD1 aligns across 8 bases. Germline V gene data show CDR1 as KGHDR and CDR2 as SFDVKD. CDR3 length: 14 amino acids. Trimming removed 4 bases from V and 4 bases from J; junction bases left unmatched: 3. The chain's CDR3 is CATSESGGPDTQYF. The CDR3 nucleotides read TGTGCCACCAGTGAATCAGGGGGCCCAGATACGCAGTATTTT.

Many counts were recorded for this clonotype. This chain uses TRBV4-1 with TRBJ2-3; 10 bases align to TRBD2. V was pared by 4 bases and J by 6 bases, with 10 bases of the junction left unmatched. Germline values: CDR1 MGHRA, CDR2 YSYEKL. This CDR3 spans 16 amino acids. The CDR3 spells CASSPTTSGSSDTQYF. In nucleotides, the CDR3 is TGCGCCAGCAGCCCGACGACTAGCGGGTCCTCCGATACGCAGTATTTT.

In this sample, this clonotype turned up many times. The V gene is TRBV6-1, the J gene TRBJ1-4; tentative D call: TRBD1 (5 bases). Trimming stripped 0 bases from V and 0 bases from J, with 11 bases between. The germline V gene encodes CDR1 MNHNS and CDR2 SASEGT. This CDR3 is built from 17 residues. The CDR3 nucleotides are TGTGCCAGCAGTGAAGCGCTAGGGGTTGCAACTAATGAAAAACTGTTTTTT. It is translated as CASSEALGVATNEKLFF.

The V call is TRBV28, the J call TRBJ2-7; 15 bases map to TRBD2. This CDR3 spans 18 amino acids. The V segment lost 4 bases and the J segment 0 bases; nucleotides outside the gene matches: 7. The germline CDR1 and CDR2 sequences are MDHEN and SYDVKM. CDR3 protein: CASSSPGLAGGPSYEQYF. The CDR3 region has the DNA TGTGCCAGCAGTTCTCCGGGACTAGCGGGAGGCCCCTCCTACGAGCAGTACTTC.

This clonotype was observed at least ten times. The gene calls are TRBV12-3 or TRBV12-4 and TRBJ1-5; 8 nucleotides agree with TRBD1. There are 15 residues in the CDR3. With V trimmed by 5 bases and J by 6 bases, 9 bases remained unmatched. CDR3 in amino acids: CASSPLQGASQPQHF. The DNA for the CDR3 is TGTGCCAGCAGTCCGCTTCAGGGGGCAAGTCAGCCCCAGCATTTT.

The gene calls are TRBV5-1 and TRBJ1-1; tentatively, D is TRBD1 (5 bases). Trimming shortened V by 0 bases and J by 0 bases, and 6 bases separated the two germline ends. This CDR3 contains 14 residues. Germline V gene sequence: CDR1 SGHRS, CDR2 YFSETQ. CDR3 protein: CASSLVTVNTEAFF. The DNA for the CDR3 is TGCGCCAGCAGCTTGGTGACAGTGAACACTGAAGCTTTCTTT.

The V call is TRBV7-6, the J call TRBJ2-5; D is uncertain. This CDR3 region has 17 residues. V was cut by 6 bases and J by 4 bases, with 24 bases left in between. Germline CDR1 is SGHVS and CDR2 is FNYEAQ. DNA of the CDR3: TGTGCCAGCAGTACCCCCTCCCGACGACCGAAGCGAGAGACCCAGTACTTC. Translating gives CASSTPSRRPKRETQYF.

This chain links TRBV7-2 with TRBJ2-1, with a tentative D call TRBD2 (7 bases). Germline-derived CDR1 and CDR2 are SGHTA and FQGNSA. Trimming removed 5 bases from V and 7 bases from J, with 24 bases in between. This CDR3 comprises 17 residues. CDR3 DNA: TGTGCCAGCAGCCCCTCGATAGTCCGGGGGGCAGGGAATGAGCAGTTCTTC. Translating gives CASSPSIVRGAGNEQFF.

The chain carries TRBV7-3 and TRBJ2-3, with no clear D. With 4 bases removed from V and 0 bases from J, the gap between germline ends came to 11 bases. This CDR3 has 15 residues. CDR1 and CDR2 (germline): SGHTA, FQGTGA. CDR3 sequence (DNA): TGTGCCAGCAGCTCAGGACGGCCCAGCACAGATACGCAGTATTTT. Translated, it gives CASSSGRPSTDTQYF.

This clonotype was observed at least ten times. The chain is built from TRBV2 and TRBJ1-4, with a tentative D call TRBD1 (6 bases). Germline assignment: CDR1 SNHLY and CDR2 FYNNEI. The CDR3 loop spans 17 amino acids. The germline V and J ends were trimmed by 3 bases and 6 bases, with 20 bases remaining between them. The CDR3 protein is CASSETLYREIDEKLFF. The CDR3 region has the DNA TGTGCCAGCAGTGAGACCCTTTACAGGGAGATTGATGAAAAACTGTTTTTT.

This clonotype was picked up many times. This chain's CDR3 is CASSVSGSPYNEQFF. For the CDR3, the DNA is TGTGCCAGCAGCGTAAGTGGGAGCCCCTACAATGAGCAGTTCTTC. The chain uses TRBV9 and TRBJ2-1; TRBD2 might be the D (5 bases). Germline V CDR1 and CDR2: SGDLS, YYNGEE. The CDR3 length is 15 residues. V was cut by 1 base and J by 2 bases, with 10 bases left in between.

Details on this clonotype: One junction end disagrees with the germline gene, perhaps due to a read error. The J gene is TRBJ2-7, the V gene TRBV18; D not resolved. Germline loops: CDR1 KGHSH, CDR2 LQKENI. The CDR3 covers 12 residues. The chain's CDR3 is CASSRDAYERYF. CDR3 nucleotides: TGTGCCAGCTCAAGAGACGCCTACGAGCGGTACTTC.

At least ten counts were recorded for this clonotype. This sequence joins TRBV2 and TRBJ2-5; 11 bases map to TRBD2. The CDR3 runs 16 residues. With 6 bases clipped from V and 5 bases from J, the junction kept 11 bases outside the gene matches. Germline V CDR1 and CDR2: SNHLY, FYNNEI. This CDR3 is CASRELSGRDSETQYF. In nucleotides, the CDR3 is TGTGCCAGCAGGGAACTTAGCGGGAGGGATTCCGAGACCCAGTACTTC.

This chain joins TRBV2 and TRBJ2-2, with D unresolved. Looked up from germline, CDR1 is SNHLY and CDR2 is FYNNEI. Trimming removed 7 bases from V and 5 bases from J, with 8 bases in between. The CDR3 has 12 residues. The CDR3 loop reads CASTHGTGELFF. The CDR3 DNA reads as TGTGCCAGCACCCATGGGACCGGGGAGCTGTTTTTT.

This clonotype was counted between two and nine times. The chain links TRBV4-2 to TRBJ2-7; perhaps TRBD2 as D (5 bases). V lost 4 bases and J 6 bases, leaving 10 bases between the germline ends. Germline V gives CDR1 LGHNA, CDR2 YNFKEQ. This CDR3 contains 12 residues. The CDR3 sequence is CASSRNRGEQYF. In DNA form, the CDR3 reads TGTGCCAGCAGCCGCAACCGGGGCGAGCAGTACTTC.

As regards this clonotype: A far larger clone is one nucleotide away, so this likely arose from a read error. This chain connects TRBV2 to TRBJ1-5; no firm D call. Trimming shortened V by 3 bases and J by 2 bases, and 5 bases separated the two germline ends. Germline lookup yields CDR1 SNHLY and CDR2 FYNNEI. The CDR3 sequence is 13 residues long. The CDR3 loop is CASSDGGNQPQHF. The CDR3 nucleotides read TGTGCCAGCAGTGACGGGGGCAATCAGCCCCAGCATTTT.

This clonotype was seen repeatedly, ten times or more. V is TRBV12-3 or TRBV12-4 and J is TRBJ2-2; D is perhaps TRBD1 or TRBD2 (6 bases each). The CDR3 contains 14 residues. The germline V and J ends were trimmed by 6 bases and 4 bases, with 12 bases remaining between them. The chain's CDR3 is CASRQGGGTGELFF. CDR3 bases: TGTGCCAGCAGACAGGGAGGCGGCACCGGGGAGCTGTTTTTT.

This clonotype was observed many times. The rearrangement uses TRBV6-5 and TRBJ1-1; D gene ambiguous. The V gene lost 2 bases and the J gene lost 8 bases, with 9 bases spanning the gap. The CDR3 consists of 12 residues. Germline CDR1 reads MNHEY; CDR2 reads SVGAGI. This CDR3 reads CASSYGEDEAFF. In DNA, the CDR3 is TGTGCCAGCAGTTACGGGGAGGACGAAGCTTTCTTT.

About this clonotype: A much larger clone lies one base from this, so it may be a read error. The rearrangement links TRBV19 to TRBJ2-1, with unresolved D. Per the germline V gene, CDR1 is LNHDA and CDR2 is SQIVND (reference sequence). This CDR3 comprises 13 residues. Trimming pared 3 bases from V and 9 bases from J, leaving 12 bases between. The CDR3 DNA is TGTGCCAGTAGTATTCGGAAAGGCGGTGAGCAGTTCTTC. Its protein product is CASSIRKGGEQFF.

This chain connects TRBV6-5 to TRBJ2-6, with D hard to call. From germline, CDR1 is MNHEY and CDR2 SVGAGI. Trimming left V 4 bases short and J 0 bases short, with 7 bases between. The CDR3 is 15 residues long. CDR3 coding DNA: TGTGCCAGCAGTTTTGGTTCCTCTGGGGCCAACGTCCTGACTTTC. Translation: CASSFGSSGANVLTF.

In regard to this clonotype: A junction end diverges from the germline sequence, so it may reflect a read error. This chain links TRBV15 with TRBJ2-4, with TRBD2 matching 13 bases. The length of the CDR3 is 16 residues. CDR1 and CDR2 from the germline V gene are LNHNV and YYDKDF (reference sequence). CDR3 amino acids: CATSRDWTSGRNSQYF. CDR3 sequence (DNA): TGTGCCACCAGCAGAGATTGGACTAGCGGGAGAAACAGTCAGTACTTC.

This clonotype came up many times. The chain recombines TRBV6-1 with TRBJ2-7; 9 bases map to TRBD2. The J segment lost 4 bases and the V segment lost 6 bases, leaving 13 bases of the junction unmatched. CDR1 is MNHNS and CDR2 is SASEGT in the germline V gene. The CDR3 is 16 amino acids. The CDR3 sequence is CASSLGNSGSGYEQYF. The CDR3 coding sequence is TGTGCCAGCAGCTTGGGGAATAGCGGGAGCGGTTACGAGCAGTACTTC.

This clonotype was seen many times. The chain links TRBV30 to TRBJ1-1, with D unresolved. Germline V lookup: CDR1 GTSNPN, CDR2 SVGIG (reference sequence). The CDR3 totals 15 residues. Trimming removed 6 bases from V and 3 bases from J, with 20 bases in between. For the CDR3, the DNA is TGTGCCTGCATAGCGATGGGAGGGCTGGACACTGAAGCTTTCTTT. Translated, it gives CACIAMGGLDTEAFF. The whole variable domain, remainder taken from reference TRBV30 and TRBJ1-1, is SQTIHQWPATLVQPVGSPLSLECTVEGTSNPNLYWYRQAAGRGLQLLFYSVGIGQISSEVPQNLSASRPQDRQFILSSKKLLLSDSGFYLCACIAMGGLDTEAFFGQGTRLTVV.

V usage is TRBV19 and J usage is TRBJ2-3, with D possibly matching TRBD1 (5 bases). The V end was cut by 1 base, the J end by 2 bases, with 10 bases between. The CDR3 totals 15 residues. Germline CDR1 reads LNHDA; CDR2 reads SQIVND (reference sequence). CDR3 protein: CASSIGRAFTDTQYF. CDR3 in DNA: TGTGCCAGTAGTATAGGCAGGGCCTTCACAGATACGCAGTATTTT. Full variable domain (missing parts from reference TRBV19 and TRBJ2-3): DGGITQSPKYLFRKEGQNVTLSCEQNLNHDAMYWYRQDPGQGLRLIYYSQIVNDFQKGDIAEGYSVSREKKESFPLTVTSAQKNPTAFYLCASSIGRAFTDTQYFGPGTRLTVL.

At least ten counts were recorded for this clonotype. The chain combines TRBV20-1 with TRBJ2-5, with TRBD2 matching over 11 bases. The CDR3 extends over 13 amino acids. Germline CDR1 is DFQATT and CDR2 is SNEGSKA (reference sequence). After removal of 5 bases from V and 4 bases from J, the junction contained 3 bases not matched to a gene. The CDR3 DNA reads as TGCAGTGCTGGAGGACTAGCGGGAGAGACCCAGTACTTC. Translation gives CSAGGLAGETQYF.

This clonotype occurred many times. The V call is TRBV9, the J call TRBJ1-4, with no clear D. CDR1 is SGDLS, CDR2 YYNGEE, per germline. The CDR3 has 14 residues. Trimming left V 4 bases short and J 6 bases short, with 13 bases between. CDR3 amino acids: CASSSGGSYEKLFF. DNA of the CDR3: TGTGCCAGCAGCTCCGGAGGGTCGTATGAAAAACTGTTTTTT. Variable domain in full (rest from reference TRBV9 and TRBJ1-4): DSGVTQTPKHLITATGQRVTLRCSPRSGDLSVYWYQQSLDQGLQFLIQYYNGEERAKGNILERFSAQQFPDLHSELNLSSLELGDSALYFCASSSGGSYEKLFFGSGTQLSVL.

This clonotype was picked up many times. This chain connects TRBV5-4 to TRBJ2-2, with TRBD2 matching over 11 bases. V was pared by 0 bases and J by 4 bases, with 5 bases of the junction left unmatched. Looked up from germline, CDR1 is SGHNT and CDR2 is YYREEE (reference sequence). CDR3 length: 17 residues. CDR3 protein: CASSLVQTSGATGELFF. The CDR3, as DNA: TGTGCCAGCAGCTTGGTCCAGACTAGCGGGGCCACCGGGGAGCTGTTTTTT.

This clonotype was recorded many times. This chain links TRBV3-1 with TRBJ2-1, with 8 bases fitting TRBD2. CDR1 and CDR2 (germline): LGHDT, YNNKEL (reference sequence). CDR3 size: 16 residues. The junction had 7 bases not matched to a gene; V was cut back by 0 bases and J by 6 bases. The CDR3 loop is CASSQDLAGGLNEQFF. Here the CDR3 DNA reads TGTGCCAGCAGCCAAGATCTGGCGGGAGGCCTCAATGAGCAGTTCTTC.

The chain couples TRBV28 to TRBJ2-7; tentatively, D is TRBD1 (5 bases). V was shortened by 10 bases and J by 0 bases, with 16 bases between the two germline ends. This CDR3 contains 14 residues. Looked up from germline, CDR1 is MDHEN and CDR2 is SYDVKM. CDR3 sequence reads: CATSRAGTSYEQYF. The CDR3 DNA sequence: TGTGCCACCTCCAGGGCAGGTACCTCCTACGAGCAGTACTTC.